This T cell receptor beta chain emerged from a study of beta chain features in type 1 diabetes. As regards this clone: The antigen remains unidentified.

General observations from the study: All four CD4+ subsets from Type 1 diabetes patients carried moderately but significantly shorter TCRB CDR3s.

Every bit of the isolated RNA underwent reverse transcription, so sequencing read expressed TCRB transcripts. Assay: immunoSEQ multiplex PCR; the TCRdb copy retains only in-frame clones and omits some. The table records hundreds of thousands of clones, about a tenth of them present only once. The sequence was obtained from a man aged 30 to 39 with type 1 diabetes. Material for sequencing was naive CD4+ T cells from blood.

CDR3 residues: CASSYGGRDVPRGAYNEQFF. CDR3 coding DNA: TGTGCCAGCAGTTACGGAGGGAGGGACGTACCGCGGGGGGCATACAATGAGCAGTTCTTC. The chain joins TRBV6-7 to TRBJ2-1; 8 nucleotides line up with TRBD2. TRBV6-7 is sorted into the ORF group, with uncertain function. V dropped 2 bases and J dropped 4; count of bases not matched to a gene: 19. This CDR3 comprises 20 residues.